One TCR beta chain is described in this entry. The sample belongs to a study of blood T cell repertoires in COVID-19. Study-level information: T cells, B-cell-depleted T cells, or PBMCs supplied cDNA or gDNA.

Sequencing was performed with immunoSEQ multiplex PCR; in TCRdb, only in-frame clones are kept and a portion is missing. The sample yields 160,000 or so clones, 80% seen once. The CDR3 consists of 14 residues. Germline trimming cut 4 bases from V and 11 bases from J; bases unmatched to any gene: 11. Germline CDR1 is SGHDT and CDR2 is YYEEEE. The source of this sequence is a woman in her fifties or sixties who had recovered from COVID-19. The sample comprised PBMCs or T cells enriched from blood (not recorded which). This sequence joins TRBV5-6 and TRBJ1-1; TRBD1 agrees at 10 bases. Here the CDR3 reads CASSPGTGERLAFF. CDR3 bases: TGTGCCAGCAGCCCAGGGACAGGGGAGAGGTTGGCTTTCTTT. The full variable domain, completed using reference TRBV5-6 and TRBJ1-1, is DAGVTQSPTHLIKTRGQQVTLRCSPKSGHDTVSWYQQALGQGPQFIFQYYEEEERQRGNFPDRFSGHQFPNYSSELNVNALLLGDSALYLCASSPGTGERLAFFGQGTRLTVV.